These T cell receptor beta chains were read from a single sample in a study of T cell changes during pregnancy in multiple sclerosis. Measured with immunoSEQ multiplex PCR; TCRdb has only the in-frame clones, and not every one. The table has about 41,000 clones, less than 95% seen once; the top ten hold 9% to 10%. This specimen was CD8+ T cells from peripheral blood mononuclear cells, taken in the first trimester of pregnancy. The origin of the receptors is a female donor with multiple sclerosis, enrolled in a pregnancy study. CDR3s include the opening cysteine and the closing phenylalanine or tryptophan. The order of the fields is CDR3 protein, J gene, V gene, D gene. D genes are given only for firm matches.

CASRTGGLNEQFF TRBJ2-1 TRBV19 TRBD1
CASSVMDRVDGELFF TRBJ2-2 TRBV2 TRBD1
CASSVGATYEQYF TRBJ2-7 TRBV6-1 .
CASSYWLAGGYNEQFF TRBJ2-1 TRBV6-5 TRBD2
CASSIDAWASGGAGNNEQFF TRBJ2-1 TRBV19 TRBD2
CASSVISGVQGDTQYF TRBJ2-3 TRBV6-1 .
CASSNFHRDRGPGYTF TRBJ1-2 TRBV28 .
CASSLGGGFQETQYF TRBJ2-5 TRBV11-2 .
CASRRETGNQPQHF TRBJ1-5 TRBV28 .
CASSFYSYNEQFF TRBJ2-1 TRBV27 .
CASSESTPDEQYF TRBJ2-7 TRBV10-1 .
CASRQDSSYNEQFF TRBJ2-1 TRBV7-9 .
CASSQPGNEQYF TRBJ2-7 TRBV11-3 .
CAWSVQSVTEAFF TRBJ1-1 TRBV30 .
CAGQRLAGGWQETQYF TRBJ2-5 TRBV7-9 TRBD2
CASSYGSLDNQHF TRBJ1-5 TRBV6-5 .
CASSPVASYEQYF TRBJ2-7 TRBV6-5 .
CSVVGGKRGYEQYF TRBJ2-7 TRBV29-1 .
CASSLDRSNTGELFF TRBJ2-2 TRBV7-7 .
CASSKGQGSGELFF TRBJ2-2 TRBV27 TRBD1
CASSLRVFMRNTEAFF TRBJ1-1 TRBV5-8 .
CASSLGQGATGELFF TRBJ2-2 TRBV27 TRBD1
CASSGTGGSYTF TRBJ1-2 TRBV5-1 TRBD1
CASHAGTATKFNYGYTF TRBJ1-2 TRBV5-4 TRBD1
CASSHNYEQYF TRBJ2-7 TRBV4-2 .
CASSEGGVQETQYF TRBJ2-5 TRBV11-2 .
CASSLGVWGRETQYF TRBJ2-5 TRBV11-2 .
CASSLTGAGLYNEQFF TRBJ2-1 TRBV27 TRBD2
CASEDRVNYGYTF TRBJ1-2 TRBV6-1 TRBD1
CASSASGYGYTF TRBJ1-2 TRBV2 .